Below, 22 T cell receptor beta chains from the same sample are listed, as sequenced in a study of vaccination and CD4 T cells after COVID-19. Each CDR3 protein gets one entry after TCRdb re-called the PCR reads with MiXCR. The sample shows tens of thousands of distinct CDR3 sequences, around 57% of them seen only once. Sample: CD4+ T cells from blood, taken before SARS-CoV-2 vaccination. Receptors were obtained from a human donor who had recovered from COVID-19.

The V and J genes are TRBV12-3 or TRBV12-4 and TRBJ1-5; no reliable D call. CDR3 length: 14 residues. V dropped 6 bases and J dropped 1 base, with 10 bases sitting between them. The CDR3 loop is CASSQVWSNQPQHF. CDR3 coding DNA: TGTGCCAGCAGCCAGGTTTGGAGCAATCAGCCCCAGCATTTT.

The gene calls are TRBV19 and TRBJ1-1, with 11 bases lining up with TRBD1. J gave up 6 bases and V 4 bases, and 7 bases lay outside the gene matches. Germline CDR1 and CDR2: LNHDA and SQIVND (reference sequence). The CDR3 runs to 15 residues. CDR3 sequence reads: CASSTDRGRRAEAFF. CDR3 sequence (DNA): TGTGCCAGTAGTACGGACAGGGGGCGGCGGGCTGAAGCTTTCTTT.

The J gene is TRBJ1-1, the V gene TRBV7-9; TRBD1 is a possible D gene (6 bases). With 1 base removed from V and 3 bases from J, the gap between germline ends came to 12 bases. Germline CDR1 and CDR2: SEHNR and FQNEAQ (reference sequence). The CDR3 totals 15 residues. CDR3 sequence reads: CASSLDYREDTEAFF. CDR3 in DNA: TGTGCCAGCAGCTTAGATTACAGGGAAGACACTGAAGCTTTCTTT.

This clonotype appeared a few times. The J gene is TRBJ1-1, the V gene TRBV6-1; D may be TRBD1 (5 bases). V lost 5 bases to trimming and J lost 0 bases, with 16 bases between them. CDR3 length: 16 amino acids. Germline lookup yields CDR1 MNHNS and CDR2 SASEGT. The chain's CDR3 is CASSRGTAEMNTEAFF. CDR3 DNA: TGTGCCAGCAGTAGAGGGACGGCAGAGATGAACACTGAAGCTTTCTTT.

This chain connects TRBV5-1 to TRBJ2-1; 9 bases are shared with TRBD2. The trim removed 4 bases at V and 3 bases at J, leaving 5 bases unmatched. Germline V gene lookup returns CDR1 SGHRS and CDR2 YFSETQ. The length of the CDR3 is 15 residues. In DNA form, the CDR3 reads TGCGCCAGCAGCGTTAGCGGGAGTATCTACAATGAGCAGTTCTTC. Translated, it gives CASSVSGSIYNEQFF.

This clonotype was observed a handful of times. The CDR3 DNA sequence: TGTGCCAGCAGCTTAGCTGGGAAAGGAAACGGCTACACCTTC. Amino acid sequence: CASSLAGKGNGYTF. The chain has TRBV7-9 and TRBJ1-2; D remains ambiguous. Trimming pared 0 bases from V and 8 bases from J, leaving 13 bases between. The CDR3 is made up of 14 amino acids. Germline CDR1 SEHNR, CDR2 FQNEAQ (reference sequence).

The genes are TRBV19 and TRBJ2-3; TRBD2 matches 9 bases. The germline V gene encodes CDR1 LNHDA and CDR2 SQIVND (reference sequence). V shed 2 bases and J 0 bases; nucleotides not matched to a gene: 9. CDR3 length: 18 residues. This chain's CDR3 is CASSIKTSGGGSTDTQYF. CDR3 DNA: TGTGCCAGTAGTATAAAGACTAGCGGAGGGGGCAGCACAGATACGCAGTATTTT.

The rearrangement joins TRBV20-1 to TRBJ2-7; 10 positions match TRBD1. The J segment lost 8 bases and the V segment lost 6 bases, leaving 19 bases of the junction unmatched. CDR3 length: 16 residues. Germline loops: CDR1 DFQATT, CDR2 SNEGSKA (reference sequence). CDR3 in amino acids: CSASIARQGAPPKQYF. For the CDR3, the DNA is TGCAGTGCCAGTATAGCCCGACAGGGGGCTCCTCCCAAGCAGTACTTC.

The chain uses TRBV15 and TRBJ1-5; perhaps TRBD1 as D (6 bases). The CDR3 has 15 amino acids. Germline CDR1 LNHNV, CDR2 YYDKDF (reference sequence). V lost 1 base and J 2 bases, leaving 9 bases between the germline ends. The CDR3 protein is CATSRGPGGNQPQHF. DNA for the CDR3: TGTGCCACCAGCAGAGGCCCAGGGGGCAATCAGCCCCAGCATTTT.

The chain combines TRBV20-1 with TRBJ2-1; weak D call: TRBD2 (5 bases). The CDR3 length is 12 residues. CDR1 is DFQATT, CDR2 SNEGSKA, per germline (reference sequence). V shed 6 bases and J shed 2 bases, with 8 bases lying between them. Here the CDR3 DNA reads TGCAGTGCCGCCGGGGCCTACAATGAGCAGTTCTTC. This sequence encodes CSAAGAYNEQFF.

This clonotype was counted once. The V gene is TRBV28, the J gene TRBJ2-3; 11 nucleotides line up with TRBD2. Germline CDR1 is MDHEN and CDR2 is SYDVKM. After removal of 4 bases from V and 6 bases from J, the junction contained 12 bases not matched to a gene. The CDR3 is 17 residues long. CDR3 in amino acids: CASSSPGLADLTDTQYF. The CDR3 DNA sequence: TGTGCCAGCAGTTCACCGGGACTAGCGGATCTGACGGATACGCAGTATTTT.

The chain uses TRBV10-3 and TRBJ2-5, with 7 bases aligning to TRBD1. In germline, CDR1 is ENHRY, CDR2 SYGVKD. This CDR3 is 15 amino acids long. V shed 8 bases, J shed 3 bases, and the junction held 12 bases outside the gene matches. CDR3 bases: TGTGCCATCCGTACCACAGGACAGGCGGAAGAGACCCAGTACTTC. Translated, it gives CAIRTTGQAEETQYF.

The genes are TRBV28 and TRBJ1-1, with D possibly matching TRBD1 (6 bases). The CDR3 runs 16 residues. Trimming left V 3 bases short and J 1 base short, with 15 bases between. Germline CDR1 is MDHEN and CDR2 is SYDVKM. In DNA, the CDR3 is TGTGCCAGCAGTTTCCGGCGGGGGGCCCGGAACACTGAAGCTTTCTTT. This encodes CASSFRRGARNTEAFF.

This clonotype was recorded a few times. The chain couples TRBV7-6 to TRBJ2-7, with D tentatively TRBD1 (5 bases). This CDR3 has 13 residues. V lost 4 bases and J 3 bases, leaving 10 bases between the germline ends. Germline CDR1 reads SGHVS; CDR2 reads FNYEAQ. For the CDR3, the DNA is TGTGCCAGCAGCTCATCAAGGGGCTACGAGCAGTACTTC. It translates to CASSSSRGYEQYF.

CDR3 nucleotides: TGTGCCACCAGCAGAACAACAGGGTCCTACGAGCAGTACTTC. Translated: CATSRTTGSYEQYF. The chain is built from TRBV15 and TRBJ2-7; D may be TRBD1 (6 bases). This CDR3 spans 14 amino acids. The germline V gene has CDR1 LNHNV and CDR2 YYDKDF (reference sequence). Trimming removed 2 bases at V and 1 base at J, with 9 bases between. The full variable domain, in which reference TRBV15 and TRBJ2-7 provide the parts outside the CDR3, is DAMVIQNPRYQVTQFGKPVTLSCSQTLNHNVMYWYQQKSSQAPKLLFHYYDKDFNNEADTPDNFQSRRPNTSFCFLDIRSPGLGDTAMYLCATSRTTGSYEQYFGPGTRLTVT.

V is TRBV27 and J is TRBJ1-2, with 7 bases fitting TRBD1. Germline-derived CDR1 and CDR2 are MNHEY and SMNVEV (reference sequence). The CDR3 sequence is 15 residues long. V dropped 3 bases and J dropped 3; count of bases not matched to a gene: 7. The CDR3 spells CASSFQRGRDYGYTF. Written as DNA, the CDR3 is TGTGCCAGCAGTTTTCAGAGGGGGCGCGACTATGGCTACACCTTC.

This chain uses TRBV7-6 with TRBJ2-3; 9 positions agree with TRBD2. V lost 0 bases and J lost 8; bases outside the gene matches: 6. This CDR3 contains 15 residues. The germline V gene has CDR1 SGHVS and CDR2 FNYEAQ. The CDR3 loop is CASSLASGRSGTQYF. The DNA for the CDR3 is TGTGCCAGCAGCTTAGCTAGCGGGAGATCTGGTACGCAGTATTTT.

This chain joins TRBV4-1 and TRBJ2-6; D is undetermined. The CDR3 extends over 16 amino acids. CDR1 and CDR2 (germline): MGHRA, YSYEKL. Trimming took 0 bases from V and 3 from J, leaving 9 bases between them. The CDR3 protein is CASSQDLVLGANVLTF. The CDR3 DNA reads as TGCGCCAGCAGCCAAGATCTGGTCCTTGGGGCCAACGTCCTGACTTTC.

This chain uses TRBV6-1 with TRBJ1-2, with 9 bases that match TRBD1. The length of the CDR3 is 13 residues. The V and J ends lost 5 bases and 5 bases, in that order; junction bases with no gene match: 3. Germline V lookup: CDR1 MNHNS, CDR2 SASEGT. The CDR3 region is CASSTGTGYGYTF. The CDR3 DNA sequence: TGTGCCAGCAGTACGGGGACAGGGTATGGCTACACCTTC.

This chain connects TRBV6-1 to TRBJ2-2; the D is unclear. This CDR3 spans 15 amino acids. The V and J ends lost 6 bases and 0 bases respectively, with 11 bases between them. The germline CDR1 and CDR2 sequences are MNHNS and SASEGT. The CDR3 region has the DNA TGTGCCAGCAGCCTTTCCGACGCGAACACCGGGGAGCTGTTTTTT. This codes for CASSLSDANTGELFF.

This clonotype was picked up a small number of times. The chain has TRBV6-1 and TRBJ1-5, with TRBD1 matching over 9 bases. Germline V gives CDR1 MNHNS, CDR2 SASEGT. The CDR3 runs to 14 residues. V lost 6 bases, J lost 6 bases, and 6 bases stayed unmatched. The CDR3 nucleotides read TGTGCCAGCAGAGGACAGGGGCGCACTCAGCCCCAGCATTTT. It encodes CASRGQGRTQPQHF.

This chain connects TRBV6-1 to TRBJ2-5, with D hard to call. The CDR3 consists of 14 residues. The V and J ends lost 5 bases and 1 base respectively, with 11 bases between them. Germline CDR1 reads MNHNS; CDR2 reads SASEGT. The CDR3 coding sequence is TGTGCCAGCAGTCTCAGCCAACCCCAAGAGACCCAGTACTTC. This gives the protein CASSLSQPQETQYF.